This is a list of T cell receptor beta chains from one sample in a study of blood T cells in healthy people across ages. MiXCR, applied by TCRdb to the 5' RACE reads, yields one record per CDR3 protein. Among roughly 790,000 distinct CDR3 sequences, roughly 44% were seen once, and the ten largest hold 20% to 25%. The sequencing sample was made of blood. The receptors come from a woman aged 60-70 years in good health. The CDR3 runs from the conserved cysteine through the conserved F or W. The order of the fields is J gene, clone size, D gene, V gene, CDR3 DNA, CDR3 protein. A D gene is named only where the DNA matches it firmly. Clone size, where shown, is once, few, many, or a class for clones that have expanded.

TRBJ1-2 few NA TRBV12-3/TRBV12-4 TGTGCCAGCAGTTGGGGGAGATATGGCTACACCTTC CASSWGRYGYTF
TRBJ2-7 NA NA TRBV15 TGTGCCACCAGCAGAGACCGCCGGACCTACGAGCAGTACTTC CATSRDRRTYEQYF
TRBJ1-2 NA NA TRBV5-1 TGCGCCAGCAGCTTGGCCGGTTTGGGAGGTGGCTACACCTTC CASSLAGLGGGYTF
TRBJ2-3 NA TRBD2 TRBV7-3 TGTGCCAGCAGCCTAAGGAGCGGGAGGTTCGGGGATACGCAGTATTTT CASSLRSGRFGDTQYF
TRBJ2-7 NA NA TRBV28 TGTGCCAGCAGTTTAGGAGGTTGCGAGCAGTACTTC CASSLGGCEQYF
TRBJ2-4 NA NA TRBV5-1 TGCGCCAGCAGCTTGAATTCGGCAGGGTCCATTCAGTACTTC CASSLNSAGSIQYF
TRBJ2-1 NA TRBD2 TRBV6-2/TRBV6-3 TGTGCCAGCAGGGGGACTAGCGGGAGGTCCTACAATGAGCAGTTCTTC CASRGTSGRSYNEQFF
TRBJ2-3 once TRBD1 TRBV29-1 TGCAGCGTCCGGGGACAGGGAAATACAGATACGCAGTATTTT CSVRGQGNTDTQYF
TRBJ1-2 NA NA TRBV11-2 TGTGCCAGCAGCTCGGGACTGACATATGGCTACACCTTC CASSSGLTYGYTF
TRBJ2-4 NA TRBD1 TRBV3-1 TGTGCCAGCAACCAACGGACAGGACAAAACATTCAGTACTTC CASNQRTGQNIQYF
TRBJ2-5 many NA TRBV20-1 TGCAGTGCGTCCGGGTATAATCAAGAGACCCAGTACTTC CSASGYNQETQYF
TRBJ2-3 NA NA TRBV20-1 TGCTGTGCTAGAGATCATGGGGGGCACACTAGCACAGATACGCAGTATTTT CCARDHGGHTSTDTQYF
TRBJ2-7 NA NA TRBV7-2 TGTGCCAGCAGCTTCGTAAGATTCACCTACGAGCAGTACTTC CASSFVRFTYEQYF
TRBJ1-1 NA NA TRBV12-3/TRBV12-4 TGTGCCAGCAGTTTTATCGGGGGGCTGAGTGAAGCTTTCTTT CASSFIGGLSEAFF
TRBJ2-5 NA NA TRBV21-1 TGTGCCAGCAGCAAAGCGGTTAACAGGGATGGAAAAGAGACCCAGTACTTC CASSKAVNRDGKETQYF
TRBJ1-2 many NA TRBV5-1 TGCGCCAGCAGCTTGGAGCCGGCCCGCTATGGCTACACCTTC CASSLEPARYGYTF
TRBJ2-7 NA NA TRBV27 TGTGCCAGCAGTTTACGCAGATACGGGTACGAGCAGTACTTC CASSLRRYGYEQYF
TRBJ2-7 few TRBD2 TRBV20-1 TGCAGTGCTAGGGGGGGGGTGGAGGGAGGCTACGAGCAGTACTTC CSARGGVEGGYEQYF
TRBJ2-3 few TRBD2 TRBV6-1 TGTGCCAGCAGTATACGGACTAGCGGGCTCACAGATACGCAGTATTTT CASSIRTSGLTDTQYF
TRBJ2-5 NA NA TRBV28 TGTGCCAGCAGCTCCCCCCAAGGGGCGCAAGAGACCCAGTACTTC CASSSPQGAQETQYF
TRBJ2-3 NA NA TRBV28 TGTGCCAGCAGTCCCTCGAGTTGGGGCACAGATACGCAGTATTTT CASSPSSWGTDTQYF
TRBJ2-1 NA NA TRBV7-3 TGTGCCAGCAGCTTTTTTGGCGAGGAGCAGTTCTTC CASSFFGEEQFF
TRBJ1-5 NA NA TRBV6-5 TGTGCCAGCAGTTACCAGGCAATGTGGCCCCAGCATTTT CASSYQAMWPQHF
TRBJ2-1 NA NA TRBV29-1 TGCAGCTGGAGGGGTTCCTACAATGAGCAGTTCTTC CSWRGSYNEQFF
TRBJ2-1 NA TRBD2 TRBV25-1 TGTGCCAGCAGTGATTGGTCCGGGAGGGAGCAGTTCTTC CASSDWSGREQFF
TRBJ2-3 NA NA TRBV10-3 TGTGCCATCAGTGAGAGGCAGCCCAACACAGATACGCAGTATTTT CAISERQPNTDTQYF
TRBJ2-2 NA TRBD2 TRBV28 TGTGCCAGCAGTTTATCTTTGGGACTAGCGGGAGACACCGGGGAGCTGTTTTTT CASSLSLGLAGDTGELFF
TRBJ2-1 NA TRBD2 TRBV28 TGTGCCAGCAGTTTGCCGGATGGGACTAGCTCCAATAAGCAGTTCTTC CASSLPDGTSSNKQFF
TRBJ2-1 few TRBD2 TRBV24-1 TGTGCCACCAGTGATTCCCTACTAGCGAATGAGCAGTTCTTC CATSDSLLANEQFF
TRBJ1-2 NA NA TRBV4-2 TGTGCCAGCAGCCAGGAAAGCTTGGGAGGGCAGGGGCTCTCTAACTATGGCTACACCTTC CASSQESLGGQGLSNYGYTF
TRBJ1-1 NA NA TRBV29-1 TGCAGCGTTGAGGGGGATAGCACTGAAGCTTTCTTT CSVEGDSTEAFF
TRBJ2-2 NA NA TRBV29-1 TGCAGCGATAACCGGGACCCACGAATCGGGGAGCTGTTTTTT CSDNRDPRIGELFF
TRBJ2-7 NA NA TRBV5-1 TGCGTCAGCAGCTTGGGCAGTACCTACGAGCAGTACTTC CVSSLGSTYEQYF
TRBJ2-3 NA TRBD2 TRBV2 TGTGCCAGCAGGGATCCAGCGGGGAGAACAGATACGCAGTATTTT CASRDPAGRTDTQYF
TRBJ1-3 NA NA TRBV27 TGTGCCAGCAGTTTGGGGGATGGGCGTACTTCTGGAAACACCATATATTTT CASSLGDGRTSGNTIYF
TRBJ1-2 NA NA TRBV9 TGTGCCAGCAGCGTAGGAGATAGCCTTAGTAACTATGGCTACACCTTC CASSVGDSLSNYGYTF
TRBJ2-6 NA NA TRBV3-1 TGTGCCAACAGCCACTCAGGGGAAACTGGGGCCAACGTCCTGACTTTC CANSHSGETGANVLTF
TRBJ2-1 many TRBD2 TRBV6-6 TGTGCCAGCAGTATCCCGTTGGCGGGGGGGTACAATGAGCAGTTCTTC CASSIPLAGGYNEQFF
TRBJ2-7 NA NA TRBV20-1 TGCAGTGCTAGGGACGTGGGGGGCTACGAGCAGTACTTC CSARDVGGYEQYF
TRBJ2-7 NA TRBD1 TRBV20-1 TGCAGTGCTAGAACTGGGGGACAGGCCTACGAGCAGTACTTC CSARTGGQAYEQYF
TRBJ1-5 once NA TRBV30 TGTGCCCCGCACAGCGGTTGCAGGGCCTATCAGCCCCAGCATTTT CAPHSGCRAYQPQHF
TRBJ2-1 NA TRBD2 TRBV10-3 TGTGCCACCACGGGGCCAGCGGGGGGGGAGCTTGTCAATGAGCAGTTCTTC CATTGPAGGELVNEQFF
TRBJ2-5 NA TRBD2 TRBV20-1 TGCAGTGGGACTAGCGGCCTAGGCCTAGGGGAGACCCAGTACTTC CSGTSGLGLGETQYF
TRBJ2-1 NA TRBD2 TRBV12-3/TRBV12-4 TGTGCCAGCAGTCCGCTAGCGGGCCTCGAGCAGTTCTTC CASSPLAGLEQFF
TRBJ2-2 NA NA TRBV20-1 TGCAGTGCTATTAGCGAGACCGGGGAGCTGTTTTTT CSAISETGELFF
TRBJ1-2 many NA TRBV3-1 TGTGCCAGCAGCCAAGGAGGCAGCTATGGCTACACCTTC CASSQGGSYGYTF
TRBJ1-6 NA NA TRBV15 TGTGCCACCAGCAGCGGGGCAGCTGGTTCACCCCTCCACTTT CATSSGAAGSPLHF
TRBJ1-1 NA TRBD1 TRBV27 TGTGCCACGGACCAGGGGGGGGTGAACACTGAAGCTTTCTTT CATDQGGVNTEAFF
TRBJ2-2 few NA TRBV3-1 TGTGCCAGCAGCTCAGAGGGAGTTTTAGGGGAGCTGTTTTTT CASSSEGVLGELFF
TRBJ2-5 few TRBD2 TRBV20-1 TGCAGTGCTAACCCTGGACTAGCGAGAGAGACCCAGTACTTC CSANPGLARETQYF
TRBJ2-3 NA NA TRBV12-3/TRBV12-4 TGTGCCAGCAGCTTCGCCATGAGACTAGATACGCAGTATTTT CASSFAMRLDTQYF
TRBJ2-5 NA NA TRBV11-2 TGTGCCAGCAGCTTAGCCCTGGGGGGTACTGAGCAGTACTTC CASSLALGGTEQYF
TRBJ2-1 NA TRBD2 TRBV20-1 TGCAGTGTACGGGGGGGGAACTACAATGAGCAGTTCTTC CSVRGGNYNEQFF
TRBJ2-5 NA NA TRBV7-2 TGTGCCAGCAGCTTAGAAGGGGGGCTGTACTTC CASSLEGGLYF
TRBJ2-1 few NA TRBV7-2 TGTGCCAGCAGCCCCCGTGGCGGGGCAGGGTCCTACAATGAGCAGTTCTTC CASSPRGGAGSYNEQFF
TRBJ2-5 once NA TRBV12-5 TGTGCTAGTGGTGAAGGGACGGAGCAATGGGAGACCCAGTACTTC CASGEGTEQWETQYF
TRBJ2-5 NA TRBD2 TRBV3-1 TGTGCCAGCAGCCAAGTGACGGGGGGATTTTCGGAGACCCAGTACTTC CASSQVTGGFSETQYF